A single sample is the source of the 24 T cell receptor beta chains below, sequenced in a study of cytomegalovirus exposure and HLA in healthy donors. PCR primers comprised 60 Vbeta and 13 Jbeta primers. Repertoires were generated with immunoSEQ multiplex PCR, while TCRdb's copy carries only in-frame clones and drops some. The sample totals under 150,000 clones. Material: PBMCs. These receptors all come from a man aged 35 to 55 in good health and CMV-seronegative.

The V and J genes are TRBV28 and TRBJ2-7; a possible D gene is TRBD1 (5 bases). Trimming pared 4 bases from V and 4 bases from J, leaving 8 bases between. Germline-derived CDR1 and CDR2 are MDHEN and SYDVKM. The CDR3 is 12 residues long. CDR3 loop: CASSWGNYEQYF. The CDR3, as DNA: TGTGCCAGCAGTTGGGGCAATTACGAGCAGTACTTC.

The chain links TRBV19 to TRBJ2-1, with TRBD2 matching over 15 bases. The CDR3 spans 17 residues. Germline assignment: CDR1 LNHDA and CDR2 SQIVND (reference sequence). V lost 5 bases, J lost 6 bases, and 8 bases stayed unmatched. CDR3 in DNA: TGTGCCAGTAGTCCCGGGACTAGCGGGGGGCCCAGCAATGAGCAGTTCTTC. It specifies CASSPGTSGGPSNEQFF.

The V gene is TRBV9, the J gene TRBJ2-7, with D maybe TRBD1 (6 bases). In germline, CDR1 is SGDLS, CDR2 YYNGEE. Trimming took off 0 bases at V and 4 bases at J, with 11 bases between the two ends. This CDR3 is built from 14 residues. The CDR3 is CASSVDPTGYEQYF. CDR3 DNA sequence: TGTGCCAGCAGCGTAGATCCCACAGGGTACGAGCAGTACTTC.

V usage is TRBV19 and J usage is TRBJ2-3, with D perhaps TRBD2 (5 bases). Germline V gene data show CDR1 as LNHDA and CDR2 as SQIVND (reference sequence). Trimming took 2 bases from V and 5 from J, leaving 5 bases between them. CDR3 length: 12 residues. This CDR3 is CASSIRGDTQYF. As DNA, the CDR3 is TGTGCCAGTAGTATACGGGGAGATACGCAGTATTTT.

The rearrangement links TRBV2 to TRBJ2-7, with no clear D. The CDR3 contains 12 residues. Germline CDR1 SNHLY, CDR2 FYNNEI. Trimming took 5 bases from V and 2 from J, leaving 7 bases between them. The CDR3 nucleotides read TGTGCCAGCAGTATCGTTCCCTACGAGCAGTACTTC. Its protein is CASSIVPYEQYF.

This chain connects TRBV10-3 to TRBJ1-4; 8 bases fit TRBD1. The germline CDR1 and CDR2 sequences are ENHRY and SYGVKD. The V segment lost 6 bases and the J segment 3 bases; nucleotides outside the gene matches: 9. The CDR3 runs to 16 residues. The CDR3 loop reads CAIRGGRGPANEKLFF. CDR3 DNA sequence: TGTGCCATCAGAGGCGGCAGGGGGCCGGCTAATGAAAAACTGTTTTTT.

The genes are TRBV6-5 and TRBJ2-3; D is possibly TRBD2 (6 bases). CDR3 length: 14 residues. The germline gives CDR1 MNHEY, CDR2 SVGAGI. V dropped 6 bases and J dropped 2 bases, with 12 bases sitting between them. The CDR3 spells CASRGGWPTDTQYF. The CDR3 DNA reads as TGTGCCAGCAGGGGGGGTTGGCCCACAGATACGCAGTATTTT.

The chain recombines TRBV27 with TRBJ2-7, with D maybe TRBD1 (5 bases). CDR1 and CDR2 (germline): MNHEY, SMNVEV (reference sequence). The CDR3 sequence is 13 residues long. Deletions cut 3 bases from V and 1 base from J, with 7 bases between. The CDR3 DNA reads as TGTGCCAGCAGTTTGACAGCTTCCTACGAGCAGTACTTC. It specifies CASSLTASYEQYF.

The CDR3 is CAISESDHTGEETEAFF. The CDR3 DNA follows: TGTGCCATCAGTGAGTCGGACCATACAGGGGAGGAAACTGAAGCTTTCTTT. The chain uses TRBV10-3 and TRBJ1-1; 7 nucleotides agree with TRBD1. The junction had 12 bases not matched to a gene; V was cut back by 0 bases and J by 5 bases. Per the germline V gene, CDR1 is ENHRY and CDR2 is SYGVKD. CDR3 length: 17 amino acids.

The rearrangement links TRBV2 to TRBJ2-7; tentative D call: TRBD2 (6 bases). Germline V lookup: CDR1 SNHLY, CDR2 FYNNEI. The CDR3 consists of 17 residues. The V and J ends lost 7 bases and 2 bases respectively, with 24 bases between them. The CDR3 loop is CASKASAIEIGPYEQYF. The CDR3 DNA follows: TGTGCCAGCAAGGCTAGCGCGATCGAAATCGGACCCTACGAGCAGTACTTC.

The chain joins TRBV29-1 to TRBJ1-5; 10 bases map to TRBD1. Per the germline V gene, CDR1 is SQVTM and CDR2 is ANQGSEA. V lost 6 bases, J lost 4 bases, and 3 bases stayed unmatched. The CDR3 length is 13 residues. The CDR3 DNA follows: TGCAGCGTGGGGGACAGGGGAAATCAGCCCCAGCATTTT. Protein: CSVGDRGNQPQHF.

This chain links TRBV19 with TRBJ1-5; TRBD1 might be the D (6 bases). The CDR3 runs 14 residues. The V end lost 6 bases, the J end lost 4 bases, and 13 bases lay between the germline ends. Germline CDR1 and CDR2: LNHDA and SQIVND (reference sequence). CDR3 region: CASRRDTVNQPQHF. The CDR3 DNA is TGTGCCAGTAGGAGGGACACCGTAAATCAGCCCCAGCATTTT. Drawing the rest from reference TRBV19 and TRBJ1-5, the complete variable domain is DGGITQSPKYLFRKEGQNVTLSCEQNLNHDAMYWYRQDPGQGLRLIYYSQIVNDFQKGDIAEGYSVSREKKESFPLTVTSAQKNPTAFYLCASRRDTVNQPQHFGDGTRLSIL.

CDR3 residues: CASGTTASHTDTQYF. In DNA, the CDR3 is TGCGCCAGCGGGACTACCGCGTCTCACACAGATACGCAGTATTTT. The V gene is TRBV10-2, the J gene TRBJ2-3; 7 bases fit TRBD2. The J segment lost 2 bases and the V segment lost 8 bases, leaving 10 bases of the junction unmatched. The CDR3 is made up of 15 amino acids. CDR1 and CDR2 from the germline V gene are WSHSY and SAAADI.

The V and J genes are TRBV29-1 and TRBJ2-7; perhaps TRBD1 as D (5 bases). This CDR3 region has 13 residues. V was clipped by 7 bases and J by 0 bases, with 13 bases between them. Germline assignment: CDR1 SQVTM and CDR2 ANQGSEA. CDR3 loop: CSAGDSRSYEQYF. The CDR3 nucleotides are TGCAGCGCCGGCGACAGCCGCTCCTACGAGCAGTACTTC.

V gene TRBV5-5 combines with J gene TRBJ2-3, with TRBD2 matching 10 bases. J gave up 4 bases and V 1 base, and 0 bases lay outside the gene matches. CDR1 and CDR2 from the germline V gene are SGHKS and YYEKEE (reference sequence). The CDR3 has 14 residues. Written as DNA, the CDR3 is TGTGCCAGCAGCTTGACTAGCGGGGCAGATACGCAGTATTTT. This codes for CASSLTSGADTQYF.

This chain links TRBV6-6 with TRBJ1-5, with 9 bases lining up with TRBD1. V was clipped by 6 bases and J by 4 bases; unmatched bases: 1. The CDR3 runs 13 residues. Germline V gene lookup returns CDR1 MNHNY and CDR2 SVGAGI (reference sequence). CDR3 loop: CASRQGANQPQHF. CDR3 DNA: TGTGCCAGCAGACAGGGGGCTAATCAGCCCCAGCATTTT.

CDR3 sequence: CASSLASGSSKNIQYF. CDR3 in DNA: TGTGCCAGCAGCTTGGCTAGCGGGAGTAGCAAAAACATTCAGTACTTC. V usage is TRBV5-6 and J usage is TRBJ2-4; 10 bases are a match to TRBD2. In germline, CDR1 is SGHDT, CDR2 YYEEEE. The CDR3 is made up of 16 amino acids. The V gene end was trimmed by 0 bases and the J gene end by 3 bases; junction bases not matched to a gene: 3.

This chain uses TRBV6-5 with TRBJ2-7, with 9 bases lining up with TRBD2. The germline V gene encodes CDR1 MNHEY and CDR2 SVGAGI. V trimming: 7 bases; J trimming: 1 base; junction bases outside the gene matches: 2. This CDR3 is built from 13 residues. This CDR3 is CASTAGGSYEQYF. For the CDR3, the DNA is TGTGCCAGCACGGCGGGGGGGTCCTACGAGCAGTACTTC.

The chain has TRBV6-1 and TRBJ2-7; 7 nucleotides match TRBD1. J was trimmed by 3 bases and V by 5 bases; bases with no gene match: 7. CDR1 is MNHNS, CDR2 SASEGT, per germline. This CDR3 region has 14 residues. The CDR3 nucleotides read TGTGCCAGCAGTACGATAGACAGGGTCTACGAGCAGTACTTC. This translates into CASSTIDRVYEQYF.

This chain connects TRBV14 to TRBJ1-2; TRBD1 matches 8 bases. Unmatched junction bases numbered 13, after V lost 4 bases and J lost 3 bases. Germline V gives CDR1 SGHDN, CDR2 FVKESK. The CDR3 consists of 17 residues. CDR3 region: CASSRFEVGQEDYGYTF. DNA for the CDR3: TGTGCCAGCAGCCGATTCGAGGTGGGACAGGAAGACTATGGCTACACCTTC.

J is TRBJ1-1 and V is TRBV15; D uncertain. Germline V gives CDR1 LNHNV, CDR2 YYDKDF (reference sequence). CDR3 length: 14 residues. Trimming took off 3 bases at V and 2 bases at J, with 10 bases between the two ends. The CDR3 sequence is CATSSLEINTEAFF. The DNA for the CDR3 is TGTGCCACCAGCAGCTTAGAAATAAACACTGAAGCTTTCTTT.

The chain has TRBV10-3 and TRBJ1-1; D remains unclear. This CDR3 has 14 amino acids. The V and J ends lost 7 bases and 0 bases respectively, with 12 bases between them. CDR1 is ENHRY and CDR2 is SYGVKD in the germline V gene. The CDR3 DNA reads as TGTGCCATCACGGCAGGAGGGATGAACACTGAAGCTTTCTTT. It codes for CAITAGGMNTEAFF.

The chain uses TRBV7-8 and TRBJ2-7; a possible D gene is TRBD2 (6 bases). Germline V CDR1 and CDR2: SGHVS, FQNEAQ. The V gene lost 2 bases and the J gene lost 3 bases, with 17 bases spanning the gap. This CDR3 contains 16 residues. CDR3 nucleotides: TGTGCCAGCAGCTTATCGCTAGCGACCCCTTACTACGAGCAGTACTTC. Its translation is CASSLSLATPYYEQYF.

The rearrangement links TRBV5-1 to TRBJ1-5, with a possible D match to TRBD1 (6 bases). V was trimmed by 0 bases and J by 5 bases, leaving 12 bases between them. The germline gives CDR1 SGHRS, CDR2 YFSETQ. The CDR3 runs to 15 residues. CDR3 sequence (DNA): TGCGCCAGCAGCTTGGATGCGGGGGGCTATCAGCCCCAGCATTTT. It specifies CASSLDAGGYQPQHF.